This T cell receptor (beta chain) was profiled in a study of identical twins. TCRdb re-derived calls from the 5' RACE reads in MiXCR, one entry per CDR3 protein. There are just over 450,000 distinct CDR3 sequences in the sample; 13% to 15% occur only once, and about 0.52% lies in the top ten. The CDR3 totals 15 residues. V was trimmed by 2 bases and J by 1 base, leaving 9 bases between them. From germline, CDR1 is DFQATT and CDR2 SNEGSKA (reference sequence). The data were also submitted as part of a second study, on yellow fever vaccine responses in identical twins.

The chain joins TRBV20-1 to TRBJ1-6; D gene unclear. Source material: CD4+ T cells sorted from blood. This receptor was obtained from a woman between 18 and 30 years old in good health. This CDR3 is CSARLTGSYNSPLHF. CDR3 DNA: TGCAGTGCTAGACTCACCGGTTCCTATAATTCACCCCTCCACTTT.